Listed below are T cell receptor beta chains from one sample, sequenced in a study of OX40 agonist ivuxolimab in advanced cancers. This table comes from immunoSEQ multiplex PCR, and its TCRdb copy is limited to in-frame clones, with some not included. Of tens of thousands of clones listed, roughly four fifths are singletons. The material was CD4+ or CD8+ T cells sorted from blood, obtained in a trial of the OX40 agonist ivuxolimab. These receptors were collected from an adult with an advanced solid tumor such as melanoma, head and neck, liver or kidney cancer. The CDR3 runs from the conserved cysteine through the conserved F or W. Fields, in order: V gene, J gene, clone size, D gene, CDR3 protein, CDR3 DNA. D genes are given only for firm matches. Only part of the rows carry a size: once, few, many, or a class if the clone is expanded.

TRBV19,TRBJ2-1,NA,NA,CASSTNQENEQFF,TGTGCCAGTAGTACAAATCAGGAAAATGAGCAGTTCTTC
TRBV7-6,TRBJ2-7,NA,TRBD1,CASSLGGQGYEQYF,TGTGCCAGCAGCTTAGGGGGACAGGGTTACGAGCAGTACTTC
TRBV27,TRBJ1-2,NA,NA,CASRREGHGYTF,TGTGCCAGCCGCAGGGAGGGACATGGCTACACCTTC
TRBV4-2,TRBJ2-1,NA,NA,CASSPLKDGSYNEQFF,TGTGCCAGCAGCCCCCTAAAGGACGGCTCCTACAATGAGCAGTTCTTC
TRBV12-5,TRBJ2-2,NA,NA,CASGLVSQLWTGELFF,TGTGCTAGTGGTTTGGTAAGCCAGTTGTGGACCGGGGAGCTGTTTTTT
TRBV21-1,TRBJ1-6,NA,NA,CASSKERSAGFGSPLHF,TGTGCCAGCAGCAAAGAAAGATCCGCAGGCTTTGGGTCACCCCTCCACTTT
TRBV28,TRBJ1-1,NA,TRBD1,CASMGQENTEAFF,TGTGCCAGCATGGGACAGGAGAACACTGAAGCTTTCTTT
TRBV7-6,TRBJ1-5,NA,NA,CASSFGGNQPQHF,TGTGCCAGCAGCTTCGGGGGCAATCAGCCCCAGCATTTT
TRBV9,TRBJ1-1,few,TRBD1,CASSSRTGAFF,TGTGCCAGCAGCTCCCGGACAGGGGCTTTCTTT
TRBV7-2,TRBJ1-6,few,NA,CASSFIGSNSPLHF,TGTGCCAGCAGCTTTATAGGTTCTAATTCACCCCTCCACTTT
TRBV7-2,TRBJ2-7,NA,NA,CASSPVEGPYEQYF,TGTGCCAGCAGCCCTGTTGAAGGGCCCTACGAGCAGTACTTC
TRBV29-1,TRBJ2-7,once,NA,CSAIGRVVYEQYF,TGCAGCGCGATCGGGCGGGTGGTCTACGAGCAGTACTTC
TRBV7-9,TRBJ1-1,NA,NA,CASSLDSNTEAFF,TGTGCCAGCAGCCTGGACAGCAACACTGAAGCTTTCTTT
TRBV2,TRBJ2-5,NA,NA,CASRTTGKTQYF,TGTGCCAGCAGAACCACTGGGAAGACCCAGTACTTC
TRBV7-6,TRBJ1-5,once,NA,CASSLGQGSNQPQHF,TGTGCCAGCAGCTTAGGCCAGGGGAGTAATCAGCCCCAGCATTTT
TRBV6-5,TRBJ1-2,NA,TRBD1,CASSYSGTGVRHGYTF,TGTGCCAGCAGTTACTCGGGGACAGGGGTTCGGCATGGCTACACCTTC
TRBV6-5,TRBJ1-2,medium-sized,NA,CASSYVGGGYTF,TGTGCCAGCAGTTACGTTGGGGGAGGCTACACCTTC
TRBV27,TRBJ1-2,NA,NA,CASSSDYGASYGYTF,TGTGCCAGCAGTTCTGACTACGGGGCTTCATATGGCTACACCTTC
TRBV19,TRBJ2-3,NA,NA,CASSTRITDTQYF,TGTGCCAGTAGTACCCGCATCACAGATACGCAGTATTTT
TRBV19,TRBJ2-7,few,NA,CASSHFGAIYEQYF,TGTGCCAGTAGTCATTTCGGGGCCATCTACGAGCAGTACTTC
TRBV27,TRBJ2-7,NA,TRBD2,CASSALTASGPSYEQYF,TGTGCCAGCAGTGCCTTGACCGCTAGCGGGCCCTCCTACGAGCAGTACTTC
TRBV6-1,TRBJ2-5,NA,NA,CASSEEISGAASETQYF,TGTGCCAGCAGTGAAGAAATTAGCGGAGCGGCTTCGGAGACCCAGTACTTC
TRBV5-1,TRBJ2-3,NA,NA,CASSLGSTSTDTQYF,TGCGCCAGCAGCTTGGGCTCGACTAGCACAGATACGCAGTATTTT
TRBV4-2,TRBJ2-1,few,NA,CASSLIAGSSYNEQFF,TGTGCCAGCAGCTTAATAGCCGGTAGCTCCTACAATGAGCAGTTCTTC
TRBV6-1,TRBJ2-2,NA,NA,CASSEETGNTGELFF,TGTGCCAGCAGTGAGGAGACAGGGAACACCGGGGAGCTGTTTTTT
TRBV5-4,TRBJ2-6,NA,TRBD2,CASSPNLAGLFSGANVLTF,TGTGCCAGCAGCCCCAATCTAGCGGGTCTTTTCTCTGGGGCCAACGTCCTGACTTTC
TRBV27,TRBJ1-6,once,NA,CASSLYVRPSYNSPLHF,TGTGCCAGCAGTTTATACGTCAGGCCCTCCTATAATTCACCCCTCCACTTT
TRBV27,TRBJ2-2,NA,TRBD1,CASSPDRAGELFF,TGTGCCAGCAGTCCCGACAGGGCCGGGGAGCTGTTTTTT
TRBV4-3,TRBJ2-7,NA,TRBD1,CASSQEKQGAQYEQYF,TGCGCCAGCAGCCAAGAAAAACAGGGGGCTCAATACGAGCAGTACTTC
TRBV5-1,TRBJ2-3,NA,NA,CASSFRDATDTQYF,TGCGCCAGCAGCTTCCGGGACGCCACAGATACGCAGTATTTT
TRBV27,TRBJ1-2,NA,NA,CASSTGTRYGYTF,TGTGCCAGCAGTACCGGGACACGCTATGGCTACACCTTC
TRBV9,TRBJ2-6,NA,NA,CASGRRVSGANVLTF,TGTGCCAGCGGTAGGAGGGTCTCTGGGGCCAACGTCCTGACTTTC